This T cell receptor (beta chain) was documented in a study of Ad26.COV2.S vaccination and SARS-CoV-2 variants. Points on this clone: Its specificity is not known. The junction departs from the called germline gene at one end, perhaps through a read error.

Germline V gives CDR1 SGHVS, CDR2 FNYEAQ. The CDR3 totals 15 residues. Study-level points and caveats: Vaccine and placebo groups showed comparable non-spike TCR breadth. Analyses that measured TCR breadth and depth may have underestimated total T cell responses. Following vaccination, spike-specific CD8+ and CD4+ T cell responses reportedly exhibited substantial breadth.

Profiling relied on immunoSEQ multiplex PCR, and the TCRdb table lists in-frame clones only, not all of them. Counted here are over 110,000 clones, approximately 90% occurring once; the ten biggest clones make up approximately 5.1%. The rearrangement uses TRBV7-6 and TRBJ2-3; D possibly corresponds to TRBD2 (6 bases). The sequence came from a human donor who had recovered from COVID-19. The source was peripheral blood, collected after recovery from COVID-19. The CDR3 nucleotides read TGTGCCAGCAGCTTAGGAGGGACTCCCACAAATACGCAGTATTTT. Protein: CASSLGGTPTNTQYF.